The rows below give T cell receptor beta chains drawn from one sample of a study of cytomegalovirus exposure and HLA in healthy donors. The assay was immunoSEQ multiplex PCR, and TCRdb's table has in-frame clones only and misses some. The repertoire holds about 130,000 clones, with over 60% as singletons. The sample taken for sequencing was PBMCs. The receptor set was obtained from a man aged 35-49 years in good health and CMV-seronegative. CDR3s include the opening cysteine and the closing phenylalanine or tryptophan. D genes are given only for firm matches. Where a row states a size, it is once, few, many or the class of an expanded clone; other rows omit it.

>TRBV5-1|TRBJ2-1|NA|once
TGCGCCAGCAGCTTGGGACTAGAAAGTCAGGAGCAGTTCTTC
CASSLGLESQEQFF
>TRBV7-3|TRBJ2-2|NA|NA
TGTGCCAGCAGCTTAATGGGGGGGCACTACACCGGGGAGCTGTTTTTT
CASSLMGGHYTGELFF
>TRBV19|TRBJ2-1|NA|NA
TGTGCCAGCGCGCGGGGACCGAGCTCCTACAATGAGCAGTTCTTC
CASARGPSSYNEQFF
>TRBV7-2|TRBJ2-7|NA|NA
TGTGCCAGCAGCTCCGCGGTAGCCTACGAGCAGTACTTC
CASSSAVAYEQYF
>TRBV7-9|TRBJ2-5|NA|NA
TGTGCCAGCAGCTTAGCGTTAAGCGGAGAGACCCAGTACTTC
CASSLALSGETQYF
>TRBV11-3|TRBJ2-5|NA|few
TGTGCCAGCAGCCCCCGCCTAGGAGAGACCCAGTACTTC
CASSPRLGETQYF
>TRBV6-4|TRBJ2-5|NA|once
TGTGCCAGCAGTGACTCGAGAGGAGGAGAGACCCAGTACTTC
CASSDSRGGETQYF
>TRBV28|TRBJ2-1|NA|once
TGTGCCAGCACCAAAGGGGTGATGGGGTACAATGAGCAGTTCTTC
CASTKGVMGYNEQFF
>TRBV19|TRBJ2-5|TRBD1|NA
TGTGCCACTACGGACAGGGAAGAGGGAGAGACCCAGTACTTC
CATTDREEGETQYF
>TRBV25-1|TRBJ2-7|TRBD1|NA
TGTGCCAGCAGTGTGCGCCTGGGACAGATCTACGAGCAGTACTTC
CASSVRLGQIYEQYF
>TRBV6-1|TRBJ1-4|NA|NA
TGTGCCAGCAGTAGACAGCCTTCAACTAATGAAAAACTGTTTTTT
CASSRQPSTNEKLFF
>TRBV28|TRBJ2-4|TRBD2|NA
TGTGCCAGCAGTCTAGCGGGAGCCCGTAGTCACATTCAGTACTTC
CASSLAGARSHIQYF
>TRBV9|TRBJ2-3|TRBD2|NA
TGTGCCAGCAGTCAAGGACTAGCGGGGGCCCCTAGCACAGATACGCAGTATTTT
CASSQGLAGAPSTDTQYF
>TRBV28|TRBJ2-3|NA|NA
TGTGCCAGCAGCGGACATGATTTAAACACAGATACGCAGTATTTT
CASSGHDLNTDTQYF
>TRBV5-4|TRBJ2-1|NA|NA
TGTGCCAGCAGCTCCGGGACTCCGACCTCCAATGAGCAGTTCTTC
CASSSGTPTSNEQFF
>TRBV19|TRBJ2-5|TRBD2|once
TGTGCCAGTAGTCTCCTTCTGACTAGCGGCCCACAAGAGACCCAGTACTTC
CASSLLLTSGPQETQYF
>TRBV7-2|TRBJ1-1|TRBD1|few
TGTGCCAGCAGCCCCTTCCCGGGACAGGGAGCGGGGAACACTGAAGCTTTCTTT
CASSPFPGQGAGNTEAFF
>TRBV6-5|TRBJ1-1|NA|NA
TGTGCCAGCAGTTACTTCGCAGTTGACACTGAAGCTTTCTTT
CASSYFAVDTEAFF
>TRBV27|TRBJ2-7|TRBD1|NA
TGTGCCAGCAGCGCGGGGACAGGGGACTACGAGCAGTACTTC
CASSAGTGDYEQYF
>TRBV6-1|TRBJ2-7|TRBD1|few
TGTGCCAGCAGTGAACTTATTGGGACAGGGACCTACGAGCAGTACTTC
CASSELIGTGTYEQYF
>TRBV30|TRBJ1-6|NA|once
TGTGCCTGGAGTACCGACAGAGGCTCACCCCTCCACTTT
CAWSTDRGSPLHF
>TRBV27|TRBJ2-1|NA|once
TGTGCCAGCAGCACTTACAATGAGCAGTTCTTC
CASSTYNEQFF
>TRBV28|TRBJ1-1|TRBD1|NA
TGTGCCTGTGGAGCTAGACAGGGGTTGAACACTGAAGCTTTCTTT
CACGARQGLNTEAFF
>TRBV6-1|TRBJ1-4|NA|few
TGTGCCAGCAGTGAAGCAGGACAGCACCGAAAACTGTTTTTT
CASSEAGQHRKLFF
>TRBV6-4|TRBJ2-1|NA|NA
TGTGCCAGCAGCCACCACTGGTACAATGAGCAGTTCTTC
CASSHHWYNEQFF
>TRBV20-1|TRBJ1-1|NA|NA
TGCAGTGCTAGTCGGGGGGCTGAAGCTTTCTTT
CSASRGAEAFF
>TRBV2|TRBJ1-6|NA|NA
TGTGCCAGCAGGGCCGGTTCGGGTACAAATTCACCCCTCCACTTT
CASRAGSGTNSPLHF
>TRBV28|TRBJ1-2|NA|NA
TGTGCCAGCAGCTCCCGCGTCGGGGTGTTTAACTATGGCTACACCTTC
CASSSRVGVFNYGYTF
>TRBV5-6|TRBJ2-3|TRBD2|NA
TGTGCCAGCAGCTTACCGGGACTAGAGTTTAATACGCAGTATTTT
CASSLPGLEFNTQYF
>TRBV5-1|TRBJ2-5|TRBD2|NA
TGCGCCAGCAGCTTGGTGCCTAGCGGGGCGGAAGAGACCCAGTACTTC
CASSLVPSGAEETQYF
>TRBV2|TRBJ2-1|NA|NA
TGTGCCAGCGGTCTGGGTGGAGTTGAGCAGTTCTTC
CASGLGGVEQFF
>TRBV29-1|TRBJ1-1|NA|NA
TGCAGCGTTGAACTTGCGTTGAACACTGAAGCTTTCTTT
CSVELALNTEAFF
>TRBV29-1|TRBJ1-1|TRBD1|NA
TGCAGTGGAATCACAGACAGGGGGTCCGCTTTCTTT
CSGITDRGSAFF
>TRBV7-6|TRBJ2-1|TRBD2|NA
TGTGCCAGCAGCCCTCGGACTAGCGGGGGGGCGATAGATGAGCAGTTCTTC
CASSPRTSGGAIDEQFF
>TRBV4-3|TRBJ2-1|NA|once
TGCGCCAGCAGCCAAGATGTGGGCAGGGCATATGAGCAGTTCTTC
CASSQDVGRAYEQFF
>TRBV28|TRBJ1-2|TRBD1|few
TGTGCCAGCAGTGTCCGGGACAGGGGCGACTATGGCTACACCTTC
CASSVRDRGDYGYTF
>TRBV7-9|TRBJ2-4|NA|NA
TGTGCCAGCAGCTTAGCACAGATTCAGTACTTC
CASSLAQIQYF
>TRBV4-3|TRBJ1-1|NA|few
TGCGCCAGCAGCCAAGATTTGGGGGGAACTGAAGCTTTCTTT
CASSQDLGGTEAFF
>TRBV25-1|TRBJ1-5|NA|NA
TGTGCCAGCAGTGCCAGAGGAAAGGAGCCCCAGCATTTT
CASSARGKEPQHF
>TRBV2|TRBJ1-5|NA|NA
TGTGCCAGCAGTGCCGACAGGAGCAATCAGCCCCAGCATTTT
CASSADRSNQPQHF
>TRBV28|TRBJ2-3|NA|NA
TGTGCCAGTGCCGCGTCCCCTCCAGATACGCAGTATTTT
CASAASPPDTQYF
>TRBV25-1|TRBJ2-1|TRBD1|NA
TGTGCCAGCAGTGACAGTAGGGGACAGGGGGTCGATGAGCAGTTCTTC
CASSDSRGQGVDEQFF
>TRBV4-3|TRBJ2-4|TRBD2|few
TGCGCCAGCAGCCAGGAGACTAGCGGGGGGGCTTATGATTCGAGGGACATTCAGTACTTC
CASSQETSGGAYDSRDIQYF
>TRBV4-2|TRBJ2-7|TRBD2|few
TGTGCCAGCAGCCATCCTCCGGGACTAGCGGGAGGGCTGACGAGAACCTACGAGCAGTACTTC
CASSHPPGLAGGLTRTYEQYF